This TCR beta chain was captured in a study of blood T cells in healthy people across ages. Germline CDR1 LGHDT, CDR2 YNNKEL (reference sequence). V was shortened by 1 base and J by 2 bases, with 14 bases between the two germline ends. The CDR3 contains 16 residues. Next came a second PCR, run for about 6 to 12 cycles, which used a sample-barcoded 5' primer along with a J-beta primer mix. Each cDNA molecule received a tag from a template-switch adaptor that had 12 random nucleotides. TCRdb used MiXCR to reprocess the 5' RACE reads, holding one entry per CDR3 protein. Found here are 800,000 to 950,000 distinct CDR3 sequences, around 48% of them singletons; the top ten hold around an eighth. This clonotype was picked up a small number of times.

The sample was blood. This receptor was identified in a man aged 25 to 40 in good health. The rearrangement joins TRBV3-1 to TRBJ1-2; no definite D call. CDR3 nucleotide sequence: TGTGCCAGCAGCCAAGTCCCTTGGGCGGGCAACTATGGCTACACCTTC. This encodes CASSQVPWAGNYGYTF.